This T cell receptor (beta chain) was observed in a study of beta chain features in type 1 diabetes. Whole-study context: Comparable age, gender and cell yields were observed in patients relative to healthy donors.

The CDR3 sequence is 14 residues long. The germline gives CDR1 SQVTM, CDR2 ANQGSEA. Trimming shortened V by 1 base and J by 1 base, and 7 bases separated the two germline ends. Central memory, naive, regulatory and stem cell-like memory CD4+ cells were sorted by CD45RO/CCR7/CD25/CD127/CD95/CD27. Study-wide results and caveats: Compared with healthy donors, patients appeared to share more similar naive, central memory and regulatory TCRB repertoires. Resolution of whether HLA type affects TCRB rearrangement was not achieved here. Within each of all four CD4+ subsets, Type 1 diabetes patients had TCRB CDR3s that were moderately but significantly shorter.

Isolated RNA was reverse transcribed in full, so expressed TCRB transcripts were sequenced. Produced via immunoSEQ multiplex PCR; TCRdb's table is partial and in-frame only. The repertoire holds hundreds of thousands of clones, with approximately 10% as singletons. This clone was seen a few times. Its matching antigen is unknown. This receptor was identified in a man aged 25 to 40 with type 1 diabetes. Sequencing was done on a sample of naive CD4+ T cells from blood. The J gene is TRBJ2-2, the V gene TRBV29-1, with D unresolved. The CDR3 sequence is CSVEALRNTGELFF. CDR3 sequence (DNA): TGCAGCGTTGAAGCCCTGCGGAACACCGGGGAGCTGTTTTTT.